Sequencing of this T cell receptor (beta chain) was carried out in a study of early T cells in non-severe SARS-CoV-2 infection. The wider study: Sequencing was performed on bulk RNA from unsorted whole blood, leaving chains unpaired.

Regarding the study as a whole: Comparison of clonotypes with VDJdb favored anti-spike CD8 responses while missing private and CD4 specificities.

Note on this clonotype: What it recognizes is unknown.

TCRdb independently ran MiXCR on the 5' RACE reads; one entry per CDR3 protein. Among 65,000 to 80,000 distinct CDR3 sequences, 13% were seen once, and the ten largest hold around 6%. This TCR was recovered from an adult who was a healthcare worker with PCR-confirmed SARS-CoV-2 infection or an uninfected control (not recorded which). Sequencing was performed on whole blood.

CDR3 sequence reads: CASSAWRTNTGELFF. The CDR3 nucleotides are TGTGCCAGCAGTGCGTGGAGGACGAACACCGGGGAGCTGTTTTTT. The chain recombines TRBV6-1 with TRBJ2-2; TRBD2 might be the D (5 bases). CDR3 length: 15 amino acids. V was pared by 4 bases and J by 0 bases, with 9 bases between. CDR1 and CDR2 from the germline V gene are MNHNS and SASEGT.